This TCR beta chain was sequenced during a study of T cells after posttransplantation cyclophosphamide. Treatment was busulfan-fludarabine conditioning, a marrow graft, and cyclophosphamide on days +3 and +4. This clone was seen a few times. Method: immunoSEQ multiplex PCR; TCRdb's copy keeps in-frame clones and lacks some. The sample yields roughly 14,000 clones, without any singletons. The material was PBMCs, obtained around 1,100 days after allogeneic stem cell transplant with posttransplant cyclophosphamide. This receptor was taken from a female patient aged 40-49 years who received an allogeneic stem cell transplant from a related donor, was CMV-positive, and had no GVHD. These T cells may partly come from the graft donor.

CDR3 DNA sequence: TGCGCCAGCAGCCCTCGGACAGGAATTCCGTCGGGTTTTTTT. Translated: CASSPRTGIPSGFF. The chain links TRBV4-1 to TRBJ1-4; 7 bases agree with TRBD1. V was pared by 4 bases and J by 17 bases, with 16 bases of the junction left unmatched. This CDR3 spans 14 amino acids. Germline assignment: CDR1 MGHRA and CDR2 YSYEKL.